This T cell receptor beta chain originates from a study of T cells in Graves' hyperthyroidism and ophthalmopathy. Study-wide findings and caveats: In the blood, most expanded thyroid clonotypes above 0.001 appeared as well.

This clonotype was seen at least ten times. Its antigen is as yet unknown. Amplified regions were TCR beta CDR3 sequences from RNA transcripts. Primed by the HTBI set, a first-round RT-PCR was run on the TCR CDR3. TCRdb ran MiXCR on the multiplex PCR reads and lists one entry per CDR3 protein. The sample lists about 740,000 distinct CDR3 sequences; 14% were seen once. The CDR3 runs to 15 residues. Germline assignment: CDR1 MNHNS and CDR2 SASEGT. With 5 bases removed from V and 4 bases from J, the gap between germline ends came to 15 bases. Exclusion followed for patients with uncontrolled infection, other autoimmune disease, pregnancy or lactation. Diagnosis rested on symptoms, serum thyroxine and TRAb, thyroid ultrasound, and orbital computed tomography.

This TCR came from a woman under 30 with Graves' hyperthyroidism. Sequencing was carried out using blood. This chain connects TRBV6-1 to TRBJ2-1; perhaps D is TRBD1 or TRBD2 (7 bases each). Here the CDR3 reads CASSTRQGGYNEQFF. The CDR3 DNA reads TGTGCCAGCAGTACACGACAGGGAGGGTACAATGAGCAGTTCTTC.